Listed here are 10 T cell receptor beta chains from one sample, sequenced in a study of response to subunit inactivated influenza vaccine. One entry per CDR3 protein, called by TCRdb with MiXCR from the RT-PCR reads. The repertoire holds fewer than 250,000 distinct CDR3 sequences, with approximately 15% as singletons. The specimen comprised CD8+ T cells sorted from PBMCs, sampled 4 to 6 days after vaccination. These receptor sequences come from a man aged 45-65 years who received an inactivated influenza vaccine.

The chain combines TRBV9 with TRBJ2-3; 7 bases line up with TRBD2. Germline lookup yields CDR1 SGDLS and CDR2 YYNGEE. This CDR3 is 17 amino acids long. V shed 3 bases and J 4 bases; nucleotides not matched to a gene: 14. The DNA for the CDR3 is TGTGCCAGCAGCGATCCCCATGGCGGGAGTTACGCAGATACGCAGTATTTT. Translated: CASSDPHGGSYADTQYF.

The sample holds many counts of this clonotype. This sequence joins TRBV6-5 and TRBJ1-1; D not resolved. Trimming removed 2 bases from V and 4 bases from J, with 11 bases in between. This CDR3 has 14 residues. Germline V gene lookup returns CDR1 MNHEY and CDR2 SVGAGI. The CDR3 DNA sequence: TGTGCCAGCAGTTACCGGGGATCGGGCACTGAAGCTTTCTTT. This translates into CASSYRGSGTEAFF.

The V and J genes are TRBV12-3 or TRBV12-4 and TRBJ2-5; D remains ambiguous. The CDR3 has 16 residues. Between the trimmed V and J ends, which lost 0 bases and 2 bases, there was a span of 13 bases. The CDR3 sequence is CASSLASKSGQETQYF. The DNA of the CDR3 is TGTGCCAGCAGTTTAGCTAGTAAGTCAGGACAAGAGACCCAGTACTTC.

This clonotype turned up a few times. J is TRBJ2-1 and V is TRBV12-3 or TRBV12-4, with D perhaps matching TRBD2 (6 bases). V was pared by 6 bases and J by 8 bases, with 17 bases between. The CDR3 totals 14 residues. The CDR3 protein is CASRIRTWGDEQFF. CDR3 coding DNA: TGTGCCAGCAGAATACGGACTTGGGGGGATGAGCAGTTCTTC.

The chain has TRBV27 and TRBJ1-5; TRBD1 matches 9 bases. Trimming at V came to 5 bases and at J to 5 bases, leaving 4 bases not matched to a gene. The CDR3 extends over 14 amino acids. The germline CDR1 and CDR2 sequences are MNHEY and SMNVEV (reference sequence). This CDR3 reads CASSIGQGYQPQHF. The CDR3 DNA follows: TGTGCCAGCAGTATTGGACAGGGGTATCAGCCCCAGCATTTT.

The genes are TRBV3-1 and TRBJ1-1, with a weak D call TRBD1 (6 bases). V was shortened by 3 bases and J by 4 bases, with 12 bases between the two germline ends. Germline V gene data show CDR1 as LGHDT and CDR2 as YNNKEL (reference sequence). This CDR3 is 14 amino acids long. The CDR3 DNA is TGTGCCAGCAGCCAGGCAGGGGTTGGCACTGAAGCTTTCTTT. Protein: CASSQAGVGTEAFF.

This clonotype has a handful of counts. The rearrangement links TRBV7-9 to TRBJ2-1; 8 bases align to TRBD2. The junction had 5 bases not matched to a gene; V was cut back by 1 base and J by 3 bases. The CDR3 consists of 16 residues. Germline CDR1 is SEHNR and CDR2 is FQNEAQ (reference sequence). The CDR3: CASSLEVTSGYNEQFF. CDR3 in DNA: TGTGCCAGCAGCTTAGAGGTTACTAGCGGCTACAATGAGCAGTTCTTC.

This clonotype was observed many times. The chain links TRBV5-1 to TRBJ1-1, with D tentatively TRBD1 (5 bases). Germline V gene lookup returns CDR1 SGHRS and CDR2 YFSETQ. The CDR3 contains 13 residues. The V gene lost 5 bases and the J gene lost 4 bases, with 12 bases spanning the gap. CDR3 DNA sequence: TGCGCCAGCAGTGGGGGGGTGATCACTGAAGCTTTCTTT. This gives the protein CASSGGVITEAFF. Complete variable domain (other parts from reference TRBV5-1 and TRBJ1-1): KAGVTQTPRYLIKTRGQQVTLSCSPISGHRSVSWYQQTPGQGLQFLFEYFSETQRNKGNFPGRFSGRQFSNSRSEMNVSTLELGDSALYLCASSGGVITEAFFGQGTRLTVV.

The V gene is TRBV20-1, the J gene TRBJ2-7; D uncertain. Germline V gene lookup returns CDR1 DFQATT and CDR2 SNEGSKA (reference sequence). CDR3 length: 13 residues. The V gene lost 3 bases and the J gene lost 0 bases, with 9 bases spanning the gap. CDR3 sequence: CSARTLSSYEQYF. The DNA of the CDR3 is TGCAGTGCTAGGACACTGAGCTCCTACGAGCAGTACTTC.

This clonotype has just a few counts. This sequence joins TRBV12-3 or TRBV12-4 and TRBJ2-5, with D perhaps TRBD2 (6 bases). Trimming shortened V by 6 bases and J by 2 bases, and 10 bases separated the two germline ends. This CDR3 spans 13 amino acids. The CDR3 spells CASSGGAQETQYF. The CDR3 nucleotides read TGTGCCAGCAGCGGCGGGGCTCAAGAGACCCAGTACTTC.